This section outlines one T cell receptor beta chain sequence together with its context. Germline CDR1 SGHDT, CDR2 YYEEEE. V was cut by 0 bases and J by 2 bases, with 13 bases left in between. There are 16 residues in the CDR3. In the authors' methods: Quantification of nucleated cells was approximated via reference gene primer amplification. TCRdb keeps only in-frame clones here, not all; method: immunoSEQ multiplex PCR. That table is the source of V, J and clone size, and D and trimming were worked out from the DNA. The table records 250,000 to 300,000 clones, roughly 86% of them present only once. The source of the sample is a study of blood T cell repertoires in COVID-19. Study-wide background: Samples representing acute and convalescent COVID-19 were sourced from the United States, Italy and Spain. The cDNA or gDNA used as material had been derived from T cells, B-cell-depleted T cells, or PBMCs.

Sequencing was carried out using peripheral blood. This rearrangement joins TRBV5-6 to TRBJ2-3, with a weak D call TRBD2 (6 bases). The sequence came from a young man with active or convalescent COVID-19. CDR3 in DNA: TGTGCCAGCAGCTTGGATTGGCGGGGTTACACAGATACGCAGTATTTT. Its translation: CASSLDWRGYTDTQYF.